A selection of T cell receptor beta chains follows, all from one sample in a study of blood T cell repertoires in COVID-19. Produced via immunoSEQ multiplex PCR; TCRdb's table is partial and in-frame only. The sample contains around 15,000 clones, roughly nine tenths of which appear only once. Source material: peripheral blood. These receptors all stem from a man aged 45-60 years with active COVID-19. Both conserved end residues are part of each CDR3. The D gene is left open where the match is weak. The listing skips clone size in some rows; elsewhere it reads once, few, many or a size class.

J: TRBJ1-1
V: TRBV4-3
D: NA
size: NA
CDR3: CASSIVGLNTEAFF
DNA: TGCGCCAGCAGCATTGTGGGGCTGAACACTGAAGCTTTCTTT

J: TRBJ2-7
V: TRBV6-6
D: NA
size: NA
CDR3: CASNPLGSSYEQYF
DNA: TGTGCCAGCAACCCCCTAGGGAGCTCCTACGAGCAGTACTTC

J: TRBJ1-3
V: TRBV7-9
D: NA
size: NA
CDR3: CASNSRGFSGNTIYF
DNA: TGTGCCAGCAACTCACGGGGGTTTTCTGGAAACACCATATATTTT

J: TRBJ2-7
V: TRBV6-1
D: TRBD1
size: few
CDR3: CASSALPGPGQGYYEQYF
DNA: TGTGCCAGCAGTGCCCTACCGGGACCGGGACAGGGTTACTACGAGCAGTACTTC

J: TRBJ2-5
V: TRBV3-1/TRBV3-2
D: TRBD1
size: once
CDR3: CASSQWYTLPGQQETQYF
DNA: TGTGCCAGCAGCCAGTGGTACACTCTTCCGGGACAGCAAGAGACCCAGTACTTC

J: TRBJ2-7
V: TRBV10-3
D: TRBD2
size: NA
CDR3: CAISEAGVPHEQYF
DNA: TGTGCCATCAGTGAGGCGGGAGTCCCCCACGAGCAGTACTTC

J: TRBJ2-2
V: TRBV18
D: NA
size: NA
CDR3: CASSPVPGADTGELFF
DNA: TGTGCCAGCTCACCAGTGCCAGGGGCGGACACCGGGGAGCTGTTTTTT

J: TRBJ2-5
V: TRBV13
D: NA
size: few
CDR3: CASTRPGLQETQYF
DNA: TGTGCCAGCACGCGTCCGGGTCTCCAAGAGACCCAGTACTTC

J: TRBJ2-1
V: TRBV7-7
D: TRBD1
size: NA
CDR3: CASSPTPGTGVSNEQFF
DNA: TGTGCTAGCAGCCCCACCCCCGGGACAGGAGTGTCCAATGAGCAGTTCTTC

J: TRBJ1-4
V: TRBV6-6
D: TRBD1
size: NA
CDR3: CASSQTGGIEKLFF
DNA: TGTGCCAGCAGTCAGACAGGGGGCATTGAAAAACTGTTTTTT

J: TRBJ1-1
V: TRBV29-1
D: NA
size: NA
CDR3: CSVDRQINTEAFF
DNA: TGCAGCGTTGATCGCCAGATTAACACTGAAGCTTTCTTT